The rows below give T cell receptor beta chains drawn from one sample of a study of cytomegalovirus exposure and HLA in healthy donors. TCRdb's copy holds only in-frame clones and misses some; the assay was immunoSEQ multiplex PCR. The repertoire holds around 170,000 clones, with roughly 76% as singletons. The sample consisted of PBMCs. All receptors come from a man aged 40-49 years in good health and CMV-seropositive. Both conserved end residues are part of each CDR3. The D gene is left open where the match is weak. Rows give clone size only sometimes, using once, few, many, or a class for an expanded clone.

J | V | D | size | CDR3 | DNA
TRBJ2-1 | TRBV19 | - | - | CASTKLGQTGNEQFF | TGTGCCAGTACCAAGCTTGGCCAGACGGGAAATGAGCAGTTCTTC
TRBJ1-4 | TRBV12-2 | - | - | CASPPRRGQEKLFF | TGTGCAAGTCCCCCGCGTCGGGGACAAGAAAAACTGTTTTTT
TRBJ2-5 | TRBV11-1 | - | - | CASSLQETQYF | TGTGCCAGCAGCCTTCAAGAGACCCAGTACTTC
TRBJ1-2 | TRBV2 | - | few | CASSEAWPGMDYTF | TGTGCCAGCAGTGAAGCTTGGCCGGGAATGGACTACACCTTC
TRBJ2-6 | TRBV14 | TRBD1 | - | CASSPRGQVPSGANVLTF | TGTGCCAGCAGCCCCCGGGGACAGGTTCCCTCTGGGGCCAACGTCCTGACTTTC
TRBJ2-5 | TRBV6-1 | TRBD2 | few | CASSDAISGGARETQYF | TGTGCCAGCAGTGACGCGATTAGCGGGGGGGCGCGGGAGACCCAGTACTTC
TRBJ2-7 | TRBV9 | TRBD1 | - | CASSVTGDSYEQYF | TGTGCCAGCAGCGTAACAGGGGACTCCTACGAGCAGTACTTC
TRBJ1-2 | TRBV5-4 | - | few | CASSQDPGQGYTF | TGCGCCAGCAGCCAAGATCCAGGGCAAGGCTACACCTTC
TRBJ2-3 | TRBV10-1 | TRBD2 | - | CASSEDRRSGGLTDTQYF | TGCGCCAGCAGTGAGGACCGCCGTAGCGGGGGACTCACAGATACGCAGTATTTT
TRBJ1-4 | TRBV7-9 | - | - | CASSHPAGSRNEKLFF | TGTGCCAGCAGCCACCCCGCGGGGTCCCGTAATGAAAAACTGTTTTTT
TRBJ2-2 | TRBV4-1 | TRBD1 | - | CASSLGQGPTGELFF | TGCGCCAGCAGCCTCGGACAGGGGCCCACCGGGGAGCTGTTTTTT
TRBJ1-6 | TRBV9 | TRBD1 | - | CASSVTGLTSPLHF | TGTGCCAGCAGCGTGACAGGGCTGACTTCACCCCTCCACTTT
TRBJ1-4 | TRBV15 | - | - | CATSRDKGAGSNEKLFF | TGTGCCACCAGCAGAGATAAAGGGGCCGGGTCTAATGAAAAACTGTTTTTT
TRBJ1-6 | TRBV18 | - | - | CASSPMEGRNSPLHF | TGTGCCAGCTCACCAATGGAGGGCCGCAATTCACCCCTCCACTTT
TRBJ1-2 | TRBV27 | TRBD1 | - | CASSSGQDANYGYTF | TGTGCCAGCAGTTCCGGACAGGATGCTAACTATGGCTACACCTTC
TRBJ1-5 | TRBV2 | - | - | CASSEYGESYQPQHF | TGTGCCAGCAGTGAGTATGGAGAGAGTTATCAGCCCCAGCATTTT
TRBJ2-7 | TRBV7-6 | TRBD1 | - | CASSLEMTGSHEQYF | TGTGCCAGCAGCTTAGAGATGACAGGGTCCCACGAGCAGTACTTC
TRBJ2-3 | TRBV9 | TRBD2 | few | CASSAPPGLAVRTDTQYF | TGTGCCAGCAGCGCCCCCCCTGGACTAGCGGTACGCACAGATACGCAGTATTTT
TRBJ2-1 | TRBV10-2 | TRBD2 | - | CATSRGTSGVSYNEQFF | TGCGCCACCTCACGTGGGACTAGCGGGGTCTCCTACAATGAGCAGTTCTTC
TRBJ2-1 | TRBV18 | TRBD1 | - | CASSPSGTGKYNEQFF | TGTGCCAGCTCACCATCCGGGACAGGGAAATACAATGAGCAGTTCTTC
TRBJ1-2 | TRBV2 | TRBD1 | - | CASSEVGQGDYYGYTF | TGTGCCAGCAGTGAAGTGGGACAGGGGGATTACTATGGCTACACCTTC
TRBJ1-1 | TRBV7-7 | - | - | CASSKEGHMNTEAFF | TGTGCTAGCAGCAAAGAGGGACATATGAACACTGAAGCTTTCTTT
TRBJ1-2 | TRBV4-1 | TRBD1 | - | CASSQVWVHRGSSNYGYTF | TGCGCCAGCAGCCAAGTCTGGGTGCACAGGGGAAGCTCTAACTATGGCTACACCTTC
TRBJ1-5 | TRBV30 | - | - | CAWSAPGRAQPQHF | TGTGCCTGGAGCGCGCCAGGGCGCGCTCAGCCCCAGCATTTT
TRBJ2-1 | TRBV27 | - | - | CASSLSSAGEQFF | TGTGCCAGCAGTTTAAGCTCAGCGGGTGAGCAGTTCTTC
TRBJ1-1 | TRBV10-3 | TRBD1 | - | CAIRTGQGNTEAFF | TGTGCCATAAGGACAGGACAGGGAAACACTGAAGCTTTCTTT
TRBJ1-5 | TRBV4-3 | - | - | CASSQEGVSNQPQHF | TGCGCCAGCAGCCAAGAGGGAGTAAGCAATCAGCCCCAGCATTTT
TRBJ1-5 | TRBV7-2 | TRBD1 | few | CASSLDGQGFSQPQHF | TGTGCCAGCAGCTTAGACGGACAGGGGTTTAGTCAGCCCCAGCATTTT
TRBJ2-7 | TRBV5-1 | - | - | CASSLSGSSYEQYF | TGCGCCAGCAGCTTGTCGGGTAGCTCCTACGAGCAGTACTTC
TRBJ2-7 | TRBV5-4 | - | - | CASSTGLAYEQYF | TGTGCCAGCAGTACGGGACTCGCCTACGAGCAGTACTTC
TRBJ2-3 | TRBV9 | - | - | CASSLTNPDTQYF | TGTGCCAGCAGCCTCACTAATCCAGATACGCAGTATTTT
TRBJ2-3 | TRBV2 | TRBD2 | - | CASSYTGLAGGPEGPDTQYF | TGTGCCAGCAGCTACACCGGACTAGCGGGGGGGCCTGAGGGTCCAGATACGCAGTATTTT
TRBJ2-1 | TRBV5-5 | TRBD2 | - | CASSPTSGEYNEQFF | TGTGCCAGCAGCCCGACTAGCGGGGAGTACAATGAGCAGTTCTTC
TRBJ2-7 | TRBV7-2 | TRBD1 | - | CASSRGQGLIYEQYF | TGTGCCAGCAGCCGCGGACAGGGCTTAATCTACGAGCAGTACTTC
TRBJ2-5 | TRBV4-3 | TRBD2 | - | CASSRNPPTSVVETQYF | TGCGCCAGCAGCCGCAATCCCCCCACTAGCGTTGTAGAGACCCAGTACTTC
TRBJ1-1 | TRBV29-1 | TRBD1 | - | CSFRDRGRVTEAFF | TGCAGCTTCCGGGACAGGGGGCGGGTCACTGAAGCTTTCTTT
TRBJ1-1 | TRBV5-6 | - | few | CASSLGRLDTEAFF | TGTGCCAGCAGCTTAGGGAGGTTGGACACTGAAGCTTTCTTT
TRBJ2-7 | TRBV19 | TRBD1 | - | CASSIKSTGFHEQYF | TGTGCCAGTAGTATAAAGTCGACAGGGTTTCACGAGCAGTACTTC
TRBJ2-5 | TRBV7-2 | TRBD2 | - | CASSLLSGGAGETQYF | TGTGCCAGCAGCCTGCTTAGCGGGGGGGCCGGGGAGACCCAGTACTTC
TRBJ2-3 | TRBV29-1 | TRBD2 | once | CSVEERGVVGTDTQYF | TGCAGCGTTGAGGAGCGGGGGGTGGTTGGCACAGATACGCAGTATTTT